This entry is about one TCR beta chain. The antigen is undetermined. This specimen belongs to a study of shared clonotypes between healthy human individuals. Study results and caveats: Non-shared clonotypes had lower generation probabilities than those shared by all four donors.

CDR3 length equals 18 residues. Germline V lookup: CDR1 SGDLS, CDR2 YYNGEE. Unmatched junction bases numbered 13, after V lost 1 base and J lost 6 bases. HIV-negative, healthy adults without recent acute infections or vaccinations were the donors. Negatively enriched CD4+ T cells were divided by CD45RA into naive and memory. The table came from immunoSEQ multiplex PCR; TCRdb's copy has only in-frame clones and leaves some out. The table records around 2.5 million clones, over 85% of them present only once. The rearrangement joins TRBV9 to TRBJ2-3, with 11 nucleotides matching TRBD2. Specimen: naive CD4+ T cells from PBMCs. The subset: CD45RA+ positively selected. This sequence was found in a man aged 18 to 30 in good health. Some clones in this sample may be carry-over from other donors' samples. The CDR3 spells CASSVNSGRAAGADTQYF. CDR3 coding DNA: TGTGCCAGCAGCGTAAATAGCGGGAGGGCCGCGGGCGCGGATACGCAGTATTTT.